What follows is one T cell receptor beta chain and its context. The antigen remains undetermined. The libraries were made with immunoSEQ version 4 in survey mode. The table came from immunoSEQ multiplex PCR; TCRdb's copy has only in-frame clones and leaves some out. The sample carries roughly 20,000 clones, around 82% recorded once. The record originates from a study of persistence of HIV-infected CD4 T cells. The stimulus was lysate of CMV-infected fibroblasts, 10 ug/mL. CD4+ T cells upregulating both CD40 ligand and CD69 were sorted as responding cells. The germline V gene has CDR1 MDHEN and CDR2 SYDVKM. CDR3 length equals 16 residues. V was clipped by 6 bases and J by 1 base; unmatched bases: 11.

Specimen: CD4+ T cells sorted from PBMCs after roughly 17-hour stimulation, collected from a patient who received antiretroviral therapy. This receptor was obtained from an adult man with HIV who was CMV-seropositive. The chain employs TRBV28 and TRBJ1-2, with 7 bases that match TRBD1. The CDR3 loop reads CASRPTGTRDNYGYTF. The DNA for the CDR3 is TGTGCCAGCAGACCGACAGGGACGAGGGATAACTATGGCTACACCTTC.